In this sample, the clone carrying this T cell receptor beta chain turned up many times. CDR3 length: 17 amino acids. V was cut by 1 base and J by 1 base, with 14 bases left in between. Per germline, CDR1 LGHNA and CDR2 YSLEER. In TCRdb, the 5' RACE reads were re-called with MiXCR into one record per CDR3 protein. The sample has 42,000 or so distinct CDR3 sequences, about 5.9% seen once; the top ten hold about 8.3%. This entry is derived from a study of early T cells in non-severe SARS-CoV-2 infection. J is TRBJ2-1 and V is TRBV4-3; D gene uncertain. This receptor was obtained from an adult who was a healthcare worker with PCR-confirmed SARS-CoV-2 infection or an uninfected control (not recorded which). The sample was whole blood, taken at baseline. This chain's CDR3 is CASSQVEFWSSYNEQFF. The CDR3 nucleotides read TGCGCCAGCAGCCAAGTGGAATTCTGGTCGTCCTACAATGAGCAGTTCTTC.